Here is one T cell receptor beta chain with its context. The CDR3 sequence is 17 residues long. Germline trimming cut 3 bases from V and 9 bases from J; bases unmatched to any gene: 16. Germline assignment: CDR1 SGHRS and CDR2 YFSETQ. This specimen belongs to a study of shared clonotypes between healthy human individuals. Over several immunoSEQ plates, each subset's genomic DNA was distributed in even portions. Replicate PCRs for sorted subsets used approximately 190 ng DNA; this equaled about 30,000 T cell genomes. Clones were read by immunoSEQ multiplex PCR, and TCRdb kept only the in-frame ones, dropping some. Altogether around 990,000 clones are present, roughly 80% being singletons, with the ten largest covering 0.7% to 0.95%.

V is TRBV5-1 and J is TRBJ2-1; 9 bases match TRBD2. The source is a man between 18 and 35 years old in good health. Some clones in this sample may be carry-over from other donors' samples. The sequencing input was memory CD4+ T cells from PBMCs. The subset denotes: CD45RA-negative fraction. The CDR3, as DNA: TGCGCCAGCAGCTCAATTGACGGCGGGAGGGGTGTTGGTGAGCAGTTCTTC. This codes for CASSSIDGGRGVGEQFF. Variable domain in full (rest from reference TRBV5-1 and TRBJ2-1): KAGVTQTPRYLIKTRGQQVTLSCSPISGHRSVSWYQQTPGQGLQFLFEYFSETQRNKGNFPGRFSGRQFSNSRSEMNVSTLELGDSALYLCASSSIDGGRGVGEQFFGPGTRLTVL.